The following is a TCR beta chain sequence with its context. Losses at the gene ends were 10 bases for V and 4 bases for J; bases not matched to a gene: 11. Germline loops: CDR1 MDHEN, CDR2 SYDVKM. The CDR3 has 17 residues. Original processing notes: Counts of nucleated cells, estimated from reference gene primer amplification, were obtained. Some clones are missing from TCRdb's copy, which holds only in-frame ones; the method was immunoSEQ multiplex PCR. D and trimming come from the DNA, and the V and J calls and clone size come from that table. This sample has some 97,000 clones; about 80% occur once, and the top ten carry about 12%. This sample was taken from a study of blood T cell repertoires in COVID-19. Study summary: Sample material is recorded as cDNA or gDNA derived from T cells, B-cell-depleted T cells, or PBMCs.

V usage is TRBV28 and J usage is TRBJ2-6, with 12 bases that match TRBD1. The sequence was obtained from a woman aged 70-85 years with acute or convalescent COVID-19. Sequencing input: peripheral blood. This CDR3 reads CAIKPGQGAQGANVLTF. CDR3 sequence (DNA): TGTGCCATCAAACCGGGACAGGGGGCACAAGGGGCCAACGTCCTGACTTTC.